This T cell receptor (beta chain) was sequenced in a study of cytomegalovirus exposure and HLA in healthy donors. Whole-study findings and limits: Testing in vitro showed a few CMV-associated chains specific for CMV antigens. In an earlier analysis, about 87% or about 30%: the productive usage of most TCR beta V segments.

CDR3 length: 15 amino acids. V dropped 4 bases and J dropped 3 bases, with 11 bases sitting between them. CDR1 is SGHRS and CDR2 is YFSETQ in the germline V gene. PCR employed 60 Vbeta and 13 Jbeta primers. Method: immunoSEQ multiplex PCR; TCRdb's copy keeps in-frame clones and lacks some. In the table there are about 150,000 clones, 60% to 80% of which are singletons. Notes on this clone: Its antigen is still unknown.

Sequenced material: PBMCs. The gene calls are TRBV5-1 and TRBJ2-6, with D possibly matching TRBD1 (6 bases). The clonotype originates from a young man in good health and CMV-seropositive. The chain's CDR3 is CASSRGQNGANVLTF. Here the CDR3 DNA reads TGCGCCAGCAGCCGAGGACAGAATGGGGCCAACGTCCTGACTTTC.